These T cell receptor beta chains were read from a single sample in a study of blood T cells in healthy people across ages. TCRdb redid the calling of the 5' RACE reads with MiXCR, one entry per CDR3 protein. The sample holds 250,000 to 300,000 distinct CDR3 sequences, around 27% seen once. The sequencing sample was made of blood. The receptor set was obtained from a woman aged 65 to 85 in good health. The CDR3 runs from the conserved cysteine through the conserved F or W. The D gene is left open where the match is weak. The size of a clone is reported for some rows only, either as once, few or many, or as a class for expanded clones.

CDR3aa: CASSLAGLGNVQFF
CDR3nt: TGCGCCAGCAGCTTGGCGGGTTTGGGCAATGTGCAGTTCTTC
j_gene: TRBJ2-1
v_gene: TRBV5-1
d_gene: NA
abundance: NA

CDR3aa: CATSDPGQGDGYTF
CDR3nt: TGTGCCACCAGTGACCCGGGACAGGGGGATGGCTACACCTTC
j_gene: TRBJ1-2
v_gene: TRBV24-1
d_gene: TRBD1
abundance: few

CDR3aa: CATSEGAGGLEKLFF
CDR3nt: TGTGCCACCAGTGAAGGGGCAGGGGGCCTTGAAAAACTGTTTTTT
j_gene: TRBJ1-4
v_gene: TRBV24-1
d_gene: TRBD1
abundance: few

CDR3aa: CAGGFSGGRTEAFF
CDR3nt: TGCGCCGGCGGATTTTCGGGGGGTCGCACTGAAGCTTTCTTT
j_gene: TRBJ1-1
v_gene: TRBV4-3
d_gene: NA
abundance: NA

CDR3aa: CASSCDQGSFNQPQHF
CDR3nt: TGTGCCAGCAGTTGCGACCAGGGCTCCTTCAATCAGCCCCAGCATTTT
j_gene: TRBJ1-5
v_gene: TRBV6-6
d_gene: NA
abundance: NA

CDR3aa: CASGSEVEQFF
CDR3nt: TGTGCTAGTGGTTCGGAGGTTGAGCAGTTCTTC
j_gene: TRBJ2-1
v_gene: TRBV12-5
d_gene: NA
abundance: few

CDR3aa: CASSLFGTSGYQETQYF
CDR3nt: TGTGCCAGCAGTTTGTTTGGGACTAGCGGGTACCAAGAGACCCAGTACTTC
j_gene: TRBJ2-5
v_gene: TRBV28
d_gene: TRBD2
abundance: few

CDR3aa: CSAPTSGGYNEQFF
CDR3nt: TGCAGTGCGCCAACTAGCGGGGGGTACAATGAGCAGTTCTTC
j_gene: TRBJ2-1
v_gene: TRBV20-1
d_gene: TRBD2
abundance: few

CDR3aa: CASSSGTGLNTDTQYF
CDR3nt: TGTGCCAGCAGCTCCGGGACAGGGCTAAACACAGATACGCAGTATTTT
j_gene: TRBJ2-3
v_gene: TRBV5-6
d_gene: TRBD1
abundance: few

CDR3aa: CASSVGTISYEQYF
CDR3nt: TGCGCCAGCAGCGTAGGGACGATTTCCTACGAGCAGTACTTC
j_gene: TRBJ2-7
v_gene: TRBV5-1
d_gene: NA
abundance: many

CDR3aa: CASSSRTGVKETQYF
CDR3nt: TGTGCCAGCAGTTCCAGGACAGGGGTGAAAGAGACCCAGTACTTC
j_gene: TRBJ2-5
v_gene: TRBV28
d_gene: TRBD1
abundance: NA

CDR3aa: CASSFPWTGRNYGYTF
CDR3nt: TGTGCCAGCAGTTTCCCTTGGACAGGGAGGAACTATGGCTACACCTTC
j_gene: TRBJ1-2
v_gene: TRBV28
d_gene: TRBD1
abundance: NA

CDR3aa: CASMGRGTFSGELFF
CDR3nt: TGTGCCAGCATGGGGCGGGGTACTTTTTCGGGGGAGCTGTTTTTT
j_gene: TRBJ2-2
v_gene: TRBV2
d_gene: NA
abundance: NA

CDR3aa: CSAPTSGRRETQYF
CDR3nt: TGCAGTGCGCCCACTAGCGGGAGACGAGAGACCCAGTACTTC
j_gene: TRBJ2-5
v_gene: TRBV20-1
d_gene: TRBD2
abundance: many

CDR3aa: CASSGMGGTTDTQYF
CDR3nt: TGTGCCAGCAGTGGAATGGGGGGAACCACAGATACGCAGTATTTT
j_gene: TRBJ2-3
v_gene: TRBV28
d_gene: NA
abundance: few

CDR3aa: CASSHTGKQFF
CDR3nt: TGTGCCAGCAGCCACACAGGAAAGCAGTTCTTC
j_gene: TRBJ2-1
v_gene: TRBV14
d_gene: NA
abundance: many

CDR3aa: CSAQQLGHSSYNEQFF
CDR3nt: TGCAGTGCCCAACAGCTGGGACATAGCTCCTACAATGAGCAGTTCTTC
j_gene: TRBJ2-1
v_gene: TRBV20-1
d_gene: NA
abundance: few

CDR3aa: CSAREGGTGFREQYF
CDR3nt: TGCAGTGCTAGAGAGGGCGGGACAGGTTTTCGGGAGCAGTACTTC
j_gene: TRBJ2-7
v_gene: TRBV20-1
d_gene: TRBD1
abundance: many

CDR3aa: CASSLTDSRTDTQYF
CDR3nt: TGTGCCAGCAGCCTAACGGACAGCCGCACAGATACGCAGTATTTT
j_gene: TRBJ2-3
v_gene: TRBV4-2
d_gene: NA
abundance: few

CDR3aa: CARGQFYNEQFF
CDR3nt: TGTGCACGGGGACAGTTCTACAATGAGCAGTTCTTC
j_gene: TRBJ2-1
v_gene: TRBV9
d_gene: TRBD1
abundance: NA

CDR3aa: CATAAGTGYNEQFF
CDR3nt: TGTGCCACCGCAGCCGGGACGGGATACAATGAGCAGTTCTTC
j_gene: TRBJ2-1
v_gene: TRBV24-1
d_gene: NA
abundance: NA

CDR3aa: CASSYQDSGYTF
CDR3nt: TGTGCCAGCAGTTACCAGGACTCTGGCTACACCTTC
j_gene: TRBJ1-2
v_gene: TRBV6-6
d_gene: NA
abundance: NA

CDR3aa: CASSPYLRDTRRPDTQYF
CDR3nt: TGTGCCAGCAGTCCCTACCTTCGGGACACCCGACGCCCAGATACGCAGTATTTT
j_gene: TRBJ2-3
v_gene: TRBV28
d_gene: NA
abundance: NA

CDR3aa: CASSRNVGVYNEQFF
CDR3nt: TGTGCCAGCAGTCGCAACGTGGGGGTCTACAATGAGCAGTTCTTC
j_gene: TRBJ2-1
v_gene: TRBV6-2/TRBV6-3
d_gene: NA
abundance: many

CDR3aa: CASSLQRSSSYEQYF
CDR3nt: TGTGCCAGCAGCTTACAGCGGTCAAGCTCCTACGAGCAGTACTTC
j_gene: TRBJ2-7
v_gene: TRBV7-2
d_gene: NA
abundance: NA

CDR3aa: CASSIPTSPLNQPQHF
CDR3nt: TGTGCCAGTAGTATACCGACCTCACCCTTAAATCAGCCCCAGCATTTT
j_gene: TRBJ1-5
v_gene: TRBV19
d_gene: NA
abundance: few

CDR3aa: CSVKGTGFTDTQYF
CDR3nt: TGCAGCGTTAAAGGGACGGGATTCACAGATACGCAGTATTTT
j_gene: TRBJ2-3
v_gene: TRBV29-1
d_gene: NA
abundance: NA

CDR3aa: CASSKGAKNIQHF
CDR3nt: TGTGCCAGCAGTAAGGGGGCCAAAAACATTCAGCACTTC
j_gene: TRBJ2-4
v_gene: TRBV12-3/TRBV12-4
d_gene: TRBD1
abundance: NA

CDR3aa: CASSLGSARTDTQYF
CDR3nt: TGCGCCAGCAGCTTGGGTAGCGCCCGCACAGATACGCAGTATTTT
j_gene: TRBJ2-3
v_gene: TRBV5-1
d_gene: NA
abundance: NA

CDR3aa: CASSLRDPYGYTF
CDR3nt: TGTGCCAGCAGTTTGCGGGATCCTTATGGCTACACCTTC
j_gene: TRBJ1-2
v_gene: TRBV28
d_gene: NA
abundance: few

CDR3aa: CASSQDSLAGGSSYNEQFF
CDR3nt: TGTGCCAGCAGCCAAGATTCGCTAGCGGGGGGGAGCTCCTACAATGAGCAGTTCTTC
j_gene: TRBJ2-1
v_gene: TRBV3-1
d_gene: TRBD2
abundance: NA

CDR3aa: CASSLVGTGASRETQYF
CDR3nt: TGTGCCAGCAGCTTAGTTGGGACAGGAGCCTCCCGGGAGACCCAGTACTTC
j_gene: TRBJ2-5
v_gene: TRBV11-2
d_gene: TRBD1
abundance: NA

CDR3aa: CASSLEATSGETQYF
CDR3nt: TGCGCCAGCAGCTTGGAGGCGACATCAGGAGAGACCCAGTACTTC
j_gene: TRBJ2-5
v_gene: TRBV5-1
d_gene: NA
abundance: NA

CDR3aa: CSVAPSSTDTQYF
CDR3nt: TGCAGCGTTGCCCCCTCTAGCACAGATACGCAGTATTTT
j_gene: TRBJ2-3
v_gene: TRBV29-1
d_gene: NA
abundance: few

CDR3aa: CASSFADRSLSGANVLTF
CDR3nt: TGTGCCAGCAGCTTCGCGGACAGGAGCCTCTCTGGGGCCAACGTCCTGACTTTC
j_gene: TRBJ2-6
v_gene: TRBV7-8
d_gene: TRBD1
abundance: many

CDR3aa: CASSLPTSGRLNSYNEQFF
CDR3nt: TGTGCCAGCAGCTTACCGACTAGCGGGAGGTTAAACTCCTACAATGAGCAGTTCTTC
j_gene: TRBJ2-1
v_gene: TRBV11-3
d_gene: TRBD2
abundance: NA

CDR3aa: CASSLNPGQGLSALHF
CDR3nt: TGTGCCAGCAGCTTAAACCCGGGACAGGGACTGTCGGCCCTCCACTTT
j_gene: TRBJ1-6
v_gene: TRBV7-9
d_gene: TRBD1
abundance: few

CDR3aa: CASSYGPPLVSYNEQFF
CDR3nt: TGTGCCAGCAGTTACGGTCCGCCCCTCGTCTCCTACAATGAGCAGTTCTTC
j_gene: TRBJ2-1
v_gene: TRBV6-2/TRBV6-3
d_gene: NA
abundance: NA

CDR3aa: CASSQGLLGVLNTEAFF
CDR3nt: TGCGCCAGCAGCCAAGGTTTGCTGGGGGTTCTGAACACTGAAGCTTTCTTT
j_gene: TRBJ1-1
v_gene: TRBV4-1
d_gene: NA
abundance: few

CDR3aa: CASSLRQGRGQETQYF
CDR3nt: TGTGCCAGCAGCTTGCGTCAGGGAAGGGGGCAAGAGACCCAGTACTTC
j_gene: TRBJ2-5
v_gene: TRBV11-2
d_gene: NA
abundance: NA

CDR3aa: CASSLGIRGEKLFF
CDR3nt: TGTGCCAGCAGTTTAGGGATCCGGGGCGAAAAACTGTTTTTT
j_gene: TRBJ1-4
v_gene: TRBV28
d_gene: NA
abundance: few

CDR3aa: CASSLFLTGYNEQFF
CDR3nt: TGTGCCAGCAGCTTATTCCTGACTGGTTACAATGAGCAGTTCTTC
j_gene: TRBJ2-1
v_gene: TRBV14
d_gene: NA
abundance: many

CDR3aa: CASSQEGGSRPQHF
CDR3nt: TGCGCCAGCAGCCAAGAGGGGGGGTCTCGGCCCCAGCATTTT
j_gene: TRBJ1-5
v_gene: TRBV4-3
d_gene: NA
abundance: NA

CDR3aa: CASSLEGGQLNTEAFF
CDR3nt: TGCGCCAGCAGCTTGGAGGGGGGGCAGTTGAACACTGAAGCTTTCTTT
j_gene: TRBJ1-1
v_gene: TRBV5-1
d_gene: NA
abundance: NA

CDR3aa: CASSLGQGWGNTEAFF
CDR3nt: TGTGCCAGCAGCTTAGGACAGGGCTGGGGAAACACTGAAGCTTTCTTT
j_gene: TRBJ1-1
v_gene: TRBV7-9
d_gene: TRBD1
abundance: many

CDR3aa: CSARESRARGDQPQHF
CDR3nt: TGCAGTGCTAGAGAGTCCAGGGCTAGAGGGGACCAGCCCCAGCATTTT
j_gene: TRBJ1-5
v_gene: TRBV20-1
d_gene: NA
abundance: NA

CDR3aa: CASSPQQQPPSYGYTF
CDR3nt: TGTGCCAGCAGTCCCCAACAGCAACCCCCCAGCTATGGCTACACCTTC
j_gene: TRBJ1-2
v_gene: TRBV6-1
d_gene: NA
abundance: many

CDR3aa: CVSSRQLAADTQYF
CDR3nt: TGTGTCAGCAGCCGCCAACTAGCTGCAGATACGCAGTATTTT
j_gene: TRBJ2-3
v_gene: TRBV28
d_gene: NA
abundance: few

CDR3aa: CAISESMDRGISPLHF
CDR3nt: TGTGCCATCAGTGAGTCGATGGACAGGGGGATTTCACCCCTCCACTTT
j_gene: TRBJ1-6
v_gene: TRBV10-3
d_gene: TRBD1
abundance: NA

CDR3aa: CASSPTRSYEQYF
CDR3nt: TGTGCCAGCAGTCCTACGAGATCCTACGAGCAGTACTTC
j_gene: TRBJ2-7
v_gene: TRBV6-6
d_gene: NA
abundance: few

CDR3aa: CSSGQGIPYGYTF
CDR3nt: TGCAGTTCGGGACAGGGGATCCCCTATGGCTACACCTTC
j_gene: TRBJ1-2
v_gene: TRBV20-1
d_gene: TRBD1
abundance: few

CDR3aa: CASSLGLAGGLEQYF
CDR3nt: TGTGCCAGCAGCCTCGGACTAGCGGGAGGTCTCGAGCAGTACTTC
j_gene: TRBJ2-7
v_gene: TRBV11-2
d_gene: TRBD2
abundance: few

CDR3aa: CASRLTSGEFNEQFF
CDR3nt: TGTGCCAGCAGACTGACTAGCGGGGAATTCAATGAGCAGTTCTTC
j_gene: TRBJ2-1
v_gene: TRBV6-5
d_gene: TRBD2
abundance: NA

CDR3aa: CASRKRGGEKLFF
CDR3nt: TGTGCCAGCCGAAAGAGGGGAGGTGAAAAACTGTTTTTT
j_gene: TRBJ1-4
v_gene: TRBV19
d_gene: NA
abundance: NA

CDR3aa: CASSQDLLVGTEAFF
CDR3nt: TGCGCCAGCAGTCAAGACCTCCTCGTGGGCACTGAAGCTTTCTTT
j_gene: TRBJ1-1
v_gene: TRBV5-1
d_gene: NA
abundance: NA

CDR3aa: CASSSFLGKRDEQYF
CDR3nt: TGTGCCAGCAGCTCGTTTCTAGGAAAAAGGGACGAGCAGTACTTC
j_gene: TRBJ2-7
v_gene: TRBV5-6
d_gene: NA
abundance: NA

CDR3aa: CASSYRAGGELFF
CDR3nt: TGTGCCAGCAGTTACAGGGCTGGCGGGGAGCTGTTTTTT
j_gene: TRBJ2-2
v_gene: TRBV28
d_gene: NA
abundance: many

CDR3aa: CASSRVNYEQYF
CDR3nt: TGTGCCAGCAGCCGGGTTAATTACGAGCAGTACTTC
j_gene: TRBJ2-7
v_gene: TRBV5-6
d_gene: NA
abundance: NA